The 24 T cell receptor beta chains given below trace back to one sample, sequenced in a study of naive and memory T cell subsets. The beta constant-region primer was an equimolar mix of two oligonucleotides covering TRBC1 and TRBC2. Nested alpha and beta constant-region primers with the SP2 primer drove four PCR rounds on ligated cDNA. TCRdb reanalysed the UMI-ligation and nested PCR reads using MiXCR and keeps one entry per CDR3 protein. This table holds under 150,000 distinct CDR3 sequences, more than 15% found once. Their target antigens are unknown. General study points: Naive repertoires, especially CD8, held a few larger clonotypes, possibly memory cells re-expressing CD45RA.

The source material was naive CD8+ T cells from blood. The receptors come from a human donor in good health.

The J gene is TRBJ2-5, the V gene TRBV27, with D possibly being TRBD1 or TRBD2 (7 bases each). Trimming took off 2 bases at V and 1 base at J, with 23 bases between the two ends. Per germline, CDR1 MNHEY and CDR2 SMNVEV (reference sequence). This CDR3 contains 19 residues. CDR3 DNA sequence: TGTGCCAGCAGTTTAAGGGGGCGAGGGGGGGCCACGGGCCAAGAGACCCAGTACTTC. Protein sequence: CASSLRGRGGATGQETQYF.

V usage is TRBV5-1 and J usage is TRBJ2-7; possibly TRBD2 for D (5 bases). The V and J ends lost 4 bases and 2 bases respectively, with 10 bases between them. The germline gives CDR1 SGHRS, CDR2 YFSETQ. There are 13 residues in the CDR3. CDR3 bases: TGCGCCAGCAGCGTGGACTGGGCCTACGAGCAGTACTTC. Translating it yields CASSVDWAYEQYF.

CDR3 nucleotide sequence: TGTGCCAGCAGCTTAGCTACAGGGAAGTACTTC. This sequence encodes CASSLATGKYF. The rearrangement joins TRBV7-9 to TRBJ2-4; TRBD1 might be the D (6 bases). V lost 0 bases to trimming and J lost 14 bases, with 8 bases between them. Germline V gene data show CDR1 as SEHNR and CDR2 as FQNEAQ (reference sequence). The length of the CDR3 is 11 residues.

The V call is TRBV7-2, the J call TRBJ1-3; D ambiguous. V gave up 2 bases and J gave up 0 bases, with 8 bases separating them. The CDR3 consists of 15 residues. Germline loops: CDR1 SGHTA, CDR2 FQGNSA. The CDR3 DNA is TGTGCCAGCAGCTTAATCGCGAGCTCTGGAAACACCATATATTTT. It encodes CASSLIASSGNTIYF. Full variable domain (remainder filled in from reference TRBV7-2 and TRBJ1-3): GAGVSQSPSNKVTEKGKDVELRCDPISGHTALYWYRQSLGQGLEFLIYFQGNSAPDKSGLPSDRFSAERTGGSVSTLTIQRTQQEDSAVYLCASSLIASSGNTIYFGEGSWLTVV.

This rearrangement joins TRBV28 to TRBJ2-7; 10 bases fit TRBD1. The germline V gene has CDR1 MDHEN and CDR2 SYDVKM. Trimming took 8 bases from V and 6 from J; bases not matched to a gene: 7. This CDR3 is 13 amino acids long. This chain's CDR3 is CASSGTGVPEQYF. The CDR3 DNA follows: TGTGCCAGCTCAGGGACAGGGGTTCCCGAGCAGTACTTC.

The J gene is TRBJ1-1, the V gene TRBV6-5; D may be TRBD1 (5 bases). The CDR3 contains 15 residues. Trimming took off 3 bases at V and 3 bases at J, with 14 bases between the two ends. Germline V CDR1 and CDR2: MNHEY, SVGAGI. CDR3 sequence: CASSYFGGGDTEAFF. CDR3 DNA sequence: TGTGCCAGCAGTTATTTTGGGGGAGGGGACACTGAAGCTTTCTTT.

The rearrangement links TRBV19 to TRBJ1-5; TRBD1 might be the D (6 bases). The CDR3 length is 15 residues. The V end lost 8 bases, the J end lost 0 bases, and 14 bases lay between the germline ends. Germline V gene lookup returns CDR1 LNHDA and CDR2 SQIVND (reference sequence). The CDR3 sequence is CASGWTVYSNQPQHF. The CDR3 DNA sequence: TGTGCCAGTGGGTGGACAGTTTATAGCAATCAGCCCCAGCATTTT. The whole variable domain, remainder taken from reference TRBV19 and TRBJ1-5, is DGGITQSPKYLFRKEGQNVTLSCEQNLNHDAMYWYRQDPGQGLRLIYYSQIVNDFQKGDIAEGYSVSREKKESFPLTVTSAQKNPTAFYLCASGWTVYSNQPQHFGDGTRLSIL.

V gene TRBV5-4 combines with J gene TRBJ2-3, with 11 bases that match TRBD2. The CDR3 covers 17 residues. Germline V gene sequence: CDR1 SGHNT, CDR2 YYREEE (reference sequence). With V trimmed by 4 bases and J by 2 bases, 9 bases remained unmatched. The DNA for the CDR3 is TGTGCCAGCAGCCAACCGGGACTAGCGGTCCCCACAGATACGCAGTATTTT. This encodes CASSQPGLAVPTDTQYF. The variable domain in full, completed from reference TRBV5-4 and TRBJ2-3, reads ETGVTQSPTHLIKTRGQQVTLRCSSQSGHNTVSWYQQALGQGPQFIFQYYREEENGRGNFPPRFSGLQFPNYSSELNVNALELDDSALYLCASSQPGLAVPTDTQYFGPGTRLTVL.

The rearrangement uses TRBV7-9 and TRBJ1-2; the D gene is possibly TRBD1 (6 bases). Trimming stripped 5 bases from V and 8 bases from J, with 30 bases between. This CDR3 is 18 amino acids long. Per the germline V gene, CDR1 is SEHNR and CDR2 is FQNEAQ (reference sequence). CDR3 DNA sequence: TGTGCCAGCAGCCCCCAGGACAGAGCCGTACAAACCTTGGCCGGCTACACCTTC. Translated: CASSPQDRAVQTLAGYTF.

With regard to this clonotype: Just one base apart from a much larger clone, this may be a read error. The chain couples TRBV5-6 to TRBJ1-1, with no clear D. From germline, CDR1 is SGHDT and CDR2 YYEEEE. V was pared by 0 bases and J by 7 bases, with 7 bases between. The CDR3 consists of 12 residues. In DNA form, the CDR3 reads TGTGCCAGCAGCTTGGGGAGCATTGAAGCTTTCTTT. This gives the protein CASSLGSIEAFF.

The rearrangement links TRBV6-5 to TRBJ1-6; the D gene is possibly TRBD1 (6 bases). The length of the CDR3 is 18 residues. V was clipped by 0 bases and J by 6 bases, with 18 bases between them. CDR1 and CDR2 from the germline V gene are MNHEY and SVGAGI. CDR3 nucleotides: TGTGCCAGCAGTTACTCTCCTCACAGGGCCTCAAGTAATTCACCCCTCCACTTT. This gives the protein CASSYSPHRASSNSPLHF.

The gene calls are TRBV28 and TRBJ2-1; D call uncertain. There are 13 residues in the CDR3. The V gene lost 5 bases and the J gene lost 10 bases, with 15 bases spanning the gap. The germline V gene encodes CDR1 MDHEN and CDR2 SYDVKM. The CDR3 DNA is TGTGCCAGCAGTCTTTCCCTAGTGAGGGAGCAGTTCTTC. The encoded protein is CASSLSLVREQFF.

The genes are TRBV7-3 and TRBJ2-2; D is undetermined. V shed 2 bases and J shed 11 bases, with 12 bases lying between them. CDR1 and CDR2 (germline): SGHTA, FQGTGA. The CDR3 is 13 residues long. This CDR3 is CASSLVGGPELFF. In DNA form, the CDR3 reads TGTGCCAGCAGCTTAGTTGGTGGTCCCGAGCTGTTTTTT.

The rearrangement links TRBV9 to TRBJ2-1; D gene unclear. Germline CDR1 and CDR2: SGDLS and YYNGEE. The CDR3 contains 16 residues. The V end was cut by 3 bases, the J end by 4 bases, with 17 bases between. CDR3 bases: TGTGCCAGCAGCGCGAGCCTATCCGCGGTATACAATGAGCAGTTCTTC. Translated, it gives CASSASLSAVYNEQFF.

The rearrangement uses TRBV21-1 and TRBJ1-5. TRBV21-1 is termed a pseudogene. This CDR3 has 13 residues. The CDR3, as DNA: TGTGCCAGCAGCAAATTTGACGCTCAGCCCCAGCATTTT. Its translation is CASSKFDAQPQHF.

The chain employs TRBV28 and TRBJ2-1; perhaps D is TRBD1 or TRBD2 (5 bases each). There are 15 residues in the CDR3. CDR1 is MDHEN and CDR2 is SYDVKM in the germline V gene. The germline V and J ends were trimmed by 2 bases and 5 bases, with 13 bases remaining between them. The CDR3 protein is CASSLGGTIDNEQFF. The CDR3 nucleotides are TGTGCCAGCAGTTTAGGGGGAACGATAGACAATGAGCAGTTCTTC.

The chain carries TRBV7-6 and TRBJ2-2, with TRBD2 identical over 7 bases. Germline V gene sequence: CDR1 SGHVS, CDR2 FNYEAQ. V gave up 0 bases and J gave up 8 bases; unmatched junction bases: 6. The CDR3 totals 15 residues. In DNA form, the CDR3 reads TGTGCCAGCAGCTTAGCGGGAGGGCCCTCGGGGGAGCTGTTTTTT. Protein: CASSLAGGPSGELFF.

This chain uses TRBV10-3 with TRBJ2-7; TRBD1 matches at 8 bases. The CDR3 spans 13 residues. CDR1 and CDR2 from the germline V gene are ENHRY and SYGVKD. The J segment lost 5 bases and the V segment lost 7 bases, leaving 7 bases of the junction unmatched. The CDR3 DNA reads as TGTGCCATCAAGGACAGGGTTCCCCACGAGCAGTACTTC. It specifies CAIKDRVPHEQYF.

This clonotype has at least ten counts. The chain employs TRBV12-3 or TRBV12-4 and TRBJ2-3, with D maybe TRBD1 (6 bases). Trimming shortened V by 5 bases and J by 0 bases, and 9 bases separated the two germline ends. This CDR3 contains 14 residues. CDR3 coding DNA: TGTGCCAGCAGTCCGCAGGGGAGCACAGATACGCAGTATTTT. This gives the protein CASSPQGSTDTQYF.

This clonotype has more than one count but fewer than ten. The chain couples TRBV14 to TRBJ2-3, with 7 bases identical to TRBD2. This CDR3 comprises 17 residues. V shed 0 bases, J shed 1 base, and the junction held 7 bases outside the gene matches. Germline-derived CDR1 and CDR2 are SGHDN and FVKESK. The CDR3 DNA follows: TGTGCCAGCAGCCAAGATCATCTCCTAGCGGGCACAGATACGCAGTATTTT. Translated: CASSQDHLLAGTDTQYF.

This clonotype has just a few counts. The chain joins TRBV10-1 to TRBJ1-1; D is unresolved. The ends were cut back, 7 bases at V and 1 base at J, with 10 bases in the middle. This CDR3 comprises 13 residues. CDR1 and CDR2 from the germline V gene are WNHNN and SYGVQD (reference sequence). The CDR3 is CASKNPENTEAFF. The CDR3 region has the DNA TGCGCCAGCAAGAACCCCGAGAACACTGAAGCTTTCTTT.

The rearrangement joins TRBV2 to TRBJ2-3, with D perhaps being TRBD1 or TRBD2 (5 bases each). The V gene's germline CDR1 is SNHLY and CDR2 FYNNEI. V was trimmed by 0 bases and J by 5 bases, leaving 6 bases between them. This CDR3 has 13 residues. In nucleotides, the CDR3 is TGTGCCAGCAGTGAAGCGAGGGGAGATACGCAGTATTTT. Residues: CASSEARGDTQYF.

V gene TRBV29-1 combines with J gene TRBJ2-3; TRBD2 aligns across 7 bases. Germline V gene data show CDR1 as SQVTM and CDR2 as ANQGSEA. J was trimmed by 1 base and V by 0 bases; bases with no gene match: 7. The CDR3 loop spans 16 amino acids. The CDR3 DNA is TGCAGCGTTGAAGATAGGGGAGGGTCCGGCACAGATACGCAGTATTTT. Translation: CSVEDRGGSGTDTQYF.

This clonotype was counted a few times. The chain carries TRBV12-3 or TRBV12-4 and TRBJ2-7; 12 nucleotides match TRBD2. V was pared by 6 bases and J by 4 bases, with 4 bases of the junction left unmatched. The CDR3 spans 14 residues. In nucleotides, the CDR3 is TGTGCCAGCAGGGGGACTAGCGGGCCGTACGAGCAGTACTTC. This sequence encodes CASRGTSGPYEQYF.